These T cell receptor beta chains were read from a single sample in a study of blood T cell repertoires in COVID-19. Repertoires were generated with immunoSEQ multiplex PCR, while TCRdb's copy carries only in-frame clones and drops some. The sample lists more than 300,000 clones; 88% were seen once. The sample consisted of PBMCs or T cells enriched from blood (not recorded which). The source of these receptors is a woman younger than 30 who had recovered from COVID-19. The CDR3 runs from the conserved cysteine through the conserved F or W. Fields, in order: D gene, clone size, V gene, J gene, CDR3 protein, CDR3 DNA. D genes are given only for firm matches. Where a row states a size, it is once, few, many or the class of an expanded clone; other rows omit it.

d_call: TRBD1; clone_size: NA; v_call: TRBV28; j_call: TRBJ1-6; cdr3_aa: CASSAVQGTYNSPLHF; cdr3_nt: TGTGCCAGCAGCGCCGTACAGGGGACGTATAATTCACCCCTCCACTTT
d_call: TRBD1; clone_size: NA; v_call: TRBV28; j_call: TRBJ1-4; cdr3_aa: CASRVGDRFQKLFF; cdr3_nt: TGTGCCAGCAGGGTGGGGGACAGGTTTCAAAAACTGTTTTTT
d_call: TRBD1; clone_size: once; v_call: TRBV5-1; j_call: TRBJ2-7; cdr3_aa: CASRQPGQGDEQYF; cdr3_nt: TGCGCCAGCAGGCAGCCGGGACAGGGAGACGAGCAGTACTTC
d_call: TRBD2; clone_size: NA; v_call: TRBV18; j_call: TRBJ2-7; cdr3_aa: CASSRSSGVSYEQYF; cdr3_nt: TGTGCCAGCTCACGCAGTAGCGGGGTCTCCTACGAGCAGTACTTC
d_call: NA; clone_size: NA; v_call: TRBV3-1/TRBV3-2; j_call: TRBJ1-4; cdr3_aa: CASSQPGHWVATNEKLFF; cdr3_nt: TGTGCCAGCAGCCAACCGGGACATTGGGTTGCAACTAATGAAAAACTGTTTTTT
d_call: TRBD1; clone_size: NA; v_call: TRBV14; j_call: TRBJ2-5; cdr3_aa: CASSPGTGVRQETQYF; cdr3_nt: TGTGCCAGCAGCCCCGGGACAGGGGTTCGGCAAGAGACCCAGTACTTC
d_call: TRBD1; clone_size: NA; v_call: TRBV30; j_call: TRBJ1-2; cdr3_aa: CAWRTYRGGGGYTF; cdr3_nt: TGTGCCTGGAGGACATACAGGGGAGGCGGTGGCTACACCTTC
d_call: NA; clone_size: NA; v_call: TRBV7-3; j_call: TRBJ1-1; cdr3_aa: CASSLTRDGIAFF; cdr3_nt: TGTGCCAGCAGCTTAACACGGGATGGTATAGCTTTCTTT
d_call: TRBD1; clone_size: NA; v_call: TRBV5-1; j_call: TRBJ2-2; cdr3_aa: CASSLAGGADTGELFF; cdr3_nt: TGCGCCAGCAGCTTGGCAGGGGGCGCAGACACCGGGGAGCTGTTTTTT
d_call: NA; clone_size: NA; v_call: TRBV5-1; j_call: TRBJ2-3; cdr3_aa: CASRTDRATSTDTQYF; cdr3_nt: TGCGCCAGCAGAACCGACAGAGCCACTAGCACAGATACGCAGTATTTT
d_call: NA; clone_size: NA; v_call: TRBV12-3/TRBV12-4; j_call: TRBJ1-2; cdr3_aa: CASSPGVGYTF; cdr3_nt: TGTGCCAGCAGCCCCGGTGTTGGCTACACCTTC
d_call: NA; clone_size: few; v_call: TRBV10-3; j_call: TRBJ1-2; cdr3_aa: CAIPDSLGYGYTF; cdr3_nt: TGTGCCATCCCGGACAGTTTGGGATATGGCTACACCTTC